The 22 T cell receptor beta chains given below trace back to one sample, sequenced in a study of blood T cell repertoires in COVID-19. Data came from immunoSEQ multiplex PCR; TCRdb stores just in-frame clones and leaves some out. The top ten hold over 7.5% of the sample, which has about 250,000 clones, 85% seen once. The sample comprised PBMCs or T cells enriched from blood (not recorded which). The receptors originated from a woman aged 45-59 years with acute COVID-19.

This clone was recorded once. The chain couples TRBV12-5 to TRBJ1-5, with D possibly being TRBD1 (5 bases). V lost 6 bases, J lost 9 bases, and 12 bases lay in between. This CDR3 is built from 12 residues. In germline, CDR1 is LGHNT, CDR2 FRNRAP. The CDR3 coding sequence is TGTGCTAGTGGAGGGACTCCGGGGCCCCAGCATTTT. Translated, it gives CASGGTPGPQHF.

The genes are TRBV5-4 and TRBJ1-6; TRBD1 might be the D (6 bases). V was pared by 0 bases and J by 7 bases, with 11 bases between. This CDR3 is built from 15 residues. The germline V gene encodes CDR1 SGHNT and CDR2 YYREEE (reference sequence). CDR3 sequence: CASSLARGENSPLHF. As DNA, the CDR3 is TGTGCCAGCAGCTTGGCCAGGGGTGAGAATTCACCCCTCCACTTT.

The V call is TRBV6-1, the J call TRBJ2-1; 9 bases map to TRBD2. The CDR3 is 15 residues long. CDR1 is MNHNS, CDR2 SASEGT, per germline. The junction had 3 bases not matched to a gene; V was cut back by 1 base and J by 5 bases. In nucleotides, the CDR3 is TGTGCCAGCAGTGAAGTCGCTAGCGGGAACAATGAGCAGTTCTTC. It specifies CASSEVASGNNEQFF.

CDR3 DNA: TGTGCCAGCAGTTACGGGAGGGGGATCGCTGAAGCTTTCTTT. Translating it yields CASSYGRGIAEAFF. J is TRBJ1-1 and V is TRBV6-2 or TRBV6-3, with TRBD1 as a possible D gene (6 bases). This CDR3 comprises 14 residues. CDR1 and CDR2 from the germline V gene are MNHEY and SVGEGT. V lost 2 bases and J 6 bases, leaving 13 bases between the germline ends.

The chain recombines TRBV19 with TRBJ2-7; D gene uncertain. Between the trimmed V and J ends, which lost 3 bases and 6 bases, there was a span of 15 bases. This CDR3 spans 14 amino acids. CDR1 and CDR2 from the germline V gene are LNHDA and SQIVND (reference sequence). The CDR3 bases are TGTGCCAGTAGTATTAACCACGGTCCGATCGAGCAGTACTTC. Amino acid sequence: CASSINHGPIEQYF. The whole variable domain, filled in from reference TRBV19 and TRBJ2-7, reads DGGITQSPKYLFRKEGQNVTLSCEQNLNHDAMYWYRQDPGQGLRLIYYSQIVNDFQKGDIAEGYSVSREKKESFPLTVTSAQKNPTAFYLCASSINHGPIEQYFGPGTRLTVT.

The sample holds a few counts of this clone. The chain is built from TRBV6-5 and TRBJ1-4; D is undetermined. The length of the CDR3 is 15 residues. Germline-derived CDR1 and CDR2 are MNHEY and SVGAGI. V was cut by 3 bases and J by 3 bases, with 11 bases left in between. Written as DNA, the CDR3 is TGTGCCAGCAGTTATGAGGGCAGGCCTAATGAAAAACTGTTTTTT. It is translated as CASSYEGRPNEKLFF.

The chain uses TRBV19 and TRBJ2-1, with TRBD2 identical over 9 bases. The J segment lost 3 bases and the V segment lost 4 bases, leaving 7 bases of the junction unmatched. The germline V gene encodes CDR1 LNHDA and CDR2 SQIVND (reference sequence). This CDR3 has 16 amino acids. CDR3 bases: TGTGCCAGTAGTACCGTAGCGGGGGAGAACTACAATGAGCAGTTCTTC. The encoded protein is CASSTVAGENYNEQFF.

The gene calls are TRBV6-1 and TRBJ2-3; 8 positions agree with TRBD1. The CDR3 runs to 15 residues. J was trimmed by 3 bases and V by 0 bases; bases with no gene match: 2. Germline V CDR1 and CDR2: MNHNS, SASEGT. This CDR3 is CASSEAQGATDTQYF. The CDR3 DNA follows: TGTGCCAGCAGTGAAGCGCAGGGGGCAACAGATACGCAGTATTTT.

The chain recombines TRBV5-4 with TRBJ2-2; 9 bases align to TRBD2. Trimming at V came to 0 bases and at J to 7 bases, leaving 13 bases not matched to a gene. The CDR3 loop spans 18 amino acids. Germline V gene lookup returns CDR1 SGHNT and CDR2 YYREEE (reference sequence). The CDR3 coding sequence is TGTGCCAGCAGCTTGGGACTAGCGGCGGCCCGGCTGGGCGGGGAGCTGTTTTTT. Residues: CASSLGLAAARLGGELFF.

J is TRBJ1-1 and V is TRBV5-1; D remains ambiguous. Trimming removed 4 bases from V and 3 bases from J, with 7 bases in between. CDR1 and CDR2 (germline): SGHRS, YFSETQ. This CDR3 spans 12 amino acids. Here the CDR3 DNA reads TGCGCCAGCAGCAGGGAGTACACTGAAGCTTTCTTT. It yields the protein CASSREYTEAFF.

The chain combines TRBV11-2 with TRBJ2-2, with D unclear. The CDR3 has 12 amino acids. Germline V gene sequence: CDR1 SGHAT, CDR2 FQNNGV. Trimming cost V 1 base and J 7 bases, with 4 bases left between them. The CDR3 spells CASSLGRGELFF. CDR3 in DNA: TGTGCCAGCAGCTTAGGTCGCGGGGAGCTGTTTTTT.

The V and J genes are TRBV19 and TRBJ1-1; a weak D match, TRBD1 (6 bases). Deletions cut 4 bases from V and 8 bases from J, with 20 bases between. Germline values: CDR1 LNHDA, CDR2 SQIVND (reference sequence). This CDR3 region has 15 residues. This chain's CDR3 is CASSSPDSPVVEAFF. Here the CDR3 DNA reads TGTGCCAGTAGTAGCCCGGACAGTCCGGTGGTCGAAGCTTTCTTT.

The chain combines TRBV10-3 with TRBJ1-3, with unresolved D. Trimming removed 3 bases at V and 4 bases at J, with 13 bases between. Germline lookup yields CDR1 ENHRY and CDR2 SYGVKD. The CDR3 spans 15 residues. CDR3 sequence: CAISDSVDLGNTIYF. The DNA for the CDR3 is TGTGCCATCAGTGATAGCGTGGACTTGGGAAACACCATATATTTT.

The rearrangement uses TRBV7-2 and TRBJ1-5, with D perhaps matching TRBD1 (6 bases). Trimming left V 5 bases short and J 7 bases short, with 18 bases between. The V gene's germline CDR1 is SGHTA and CDR2 FQGNSA. The CDR3 totals 15 residues. CDR3 protein: CASSMLRGMTQPQHF. Written as DNA, the CDR3 is TGTGCCAGCAGCATGCTCAGGGGAATGACACAGCCCCAGCATTTT.

The chain carries TRBV2 and TRBJ1-3, with 8 positions matching TRBD1. V shed 4 bases and J 2 bases; nucleotides not matched to a gene: 1. Germline CDR1 SNHLY, CDR2 FYNNEI. The CDR3 extends over 14 amino acids. The CDR3 spells CASSGTGTGNTIYF. CDR3 nucleotide sequence: TGTGCCAGCAGTGGGACAGGGACTGGAAACACCATATATTTT.

The chain links TRBV11-2 to TRBJ2-7; D is perhaps TRBD2 (6 bases). Trimming cost V 4 bases and J 6 bases, with 22 bases left between them. CDR1 and CDR2 from the germline V gene are SGHAT and FQNNGV. This CDR3 has 16 residues. The CDR3 sequence: CASSWAHGGNVGEQYF. In DNA, the CDR3 is TGTGCCAGCAGCTGGGCGCATGGGGGGAATGTAGGCGAGCAGTACTTC.

The chain recombines TRBV11-2 with TRBJ1-2; TRBD1 matches at 9 bases. V lost 2 bases and J lost 6; bases outside the gene matches: 4. This CDR3 has 14 residues. Germline CDR1 reads SGHAT; CDR2 reads FQNNGV. CDR3 region: CASSLLGTGNGYTF. The CDR3 DNA reads as TGTGCCAGCAGCTTACTAGGGACAGGGAATGGCTACACCTTC.

The CDR3: CASKPGQTYGYTF. DNA for the CDR3: TGTGCCAGCAAACCAGGGCAGACCTATGGCTACACCTTC. V gene TRBV6-5 combines with J gene TRBJ1-2; D perhaps matches TRBD1 (5 bases). V lost 7 bases, J lost 4 bases, and 13 bases lay in between. This CDR3 region has 13 residues. Germline lookup yields CDR1 MNHEY and CDR2 SVGAGI.

Only one count was recorded for this clone. This chain links TRBV30 with TRBJ1-6, with 8 bases that match TRBD1. Germline values: CDR1 GTSNPN, CDR2 SVGIG (reference sequence). CDR3 length equals 14 residues. With 3 bases clipped from V and 8 bases from J, the junction kept 6 bases outside the gene matches. CDR3 loop: CAWRDRARDSPLHF. Here the CDR3 DNA reads TGTGCCTGGAGGGACAGGGCAAGGGATTCACCCCTCCACTTT. The entire variable domain, with the rest obtained from reference TRBV30 and TRBJ1-6, is as follows: SQTIHQWPATLVQPVGSPLSLECTVEGTSNPNLYWYRQAAGRGLQLLFYSVGIGQISSEVPQNLSASRPQDRQFILSSKKLLLSDSGFYLCAWRDRARDSPLHFGNGTRLTVT.

The chain carries TRBV6-6 and TRBJ2-1; the match to TRBD1 covers 8 bases. Looked up from germline, CDR1 is MNHNY and CDR2 is SVGAGI (reference sequence). The ends lost 0 bases at V and 13 bases at J; junction bases unmatched: 2. This CDR3 comprises 12 residues. This CDR3 reads CASSYSTGEQFF. CDR3 coding DNA: TGTGCCAGCAGTTACTCGACAGGGGAACAGTTCTTC.

The V call is TRBV7-9, the J call TRBJ2-2, with D possibly being TRBD1 (6 bases). The V gene lost 4 bases and the J gene lost 6 bases, with 12 bases spanning the gap. This CDR3 spans 14 amino acids. Germline-derived CDR1 and CDR2 are SEHNR and FQNEAQ (reference sequence). DNA for the CDR3: TGTGCCAGCAGCTCACAGGGAATAGCCGGGGAGCTGTTTTTT. Translated: CASSSQGIAGELFF.

This chain joins TRBV6-2 or TRBV6-3 and TRBJ2-7; 10 nucleotides line up with TRBD1. CDR1 and CDR2 (germline): MNHEY, SVGEGT. CDR3 length: 17 residues. The V gene end was trimmed by 6 bases and the J gene end by 0 bases; junction bases not matched to a gene: 11. CDR3 residues: CASSFGTGAFVSYEQYF. The CDR3 region has the DNA TGTGCCAGCAGCTTTGGGACAGGGGCTTTCGTCTCCTACGAGCAGTACTTC.